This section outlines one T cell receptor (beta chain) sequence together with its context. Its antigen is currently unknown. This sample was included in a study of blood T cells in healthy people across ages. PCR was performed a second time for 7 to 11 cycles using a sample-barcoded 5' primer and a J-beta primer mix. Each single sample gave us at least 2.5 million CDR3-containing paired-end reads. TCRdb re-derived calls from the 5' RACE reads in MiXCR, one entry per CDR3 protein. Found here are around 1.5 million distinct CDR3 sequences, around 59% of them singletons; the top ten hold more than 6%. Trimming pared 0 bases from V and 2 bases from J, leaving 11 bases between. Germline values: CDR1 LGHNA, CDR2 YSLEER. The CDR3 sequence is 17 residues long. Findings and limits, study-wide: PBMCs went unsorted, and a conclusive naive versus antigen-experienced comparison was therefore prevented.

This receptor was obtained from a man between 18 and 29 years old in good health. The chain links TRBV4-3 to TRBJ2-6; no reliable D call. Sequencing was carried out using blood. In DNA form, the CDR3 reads TGCGCCAGCAGCCAAGATTCTTTGTCGGCTGGGGCCAACGTCCTGACTTTC. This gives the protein CASSQDSLSAGANVLTF.